This T cell receptor (beta chain) comes out of a study of blood T cell repertoires in COVID-19. In the study overall: Both acute and convalescent COVID-19 samples were obtained from the United States, Italy and Spain. From T cells, B-cell-depleted T cells, or PBMCs came the material, which was cDNA or gDNA.

Under the authors' procedure: How many nucleated cells were present was estimated from reference gene primer amplification. Clones were sequenced by immunoSEQ multiplex PCR, and TCRdb holds only the in-frame ones, with some missing. V and J calls and clone size are copied from that table; D and trimming were computed from the DNA. This sample has about 20,000 clones, with over 70% found just once. This clone came up once. Germline V lookup: CDR1 MNHEY, CDR2 SVGAGI. This CDR3 is 15 amino acids long. V was clipped by 2 bases and J by 4 bases; unmatched bases: 3. V and J are TRBV6-5 and TRBJ2-2, with 8 bases fitting TRBD1. This receptor was taken from a man aged 80 or over with active or convalescent COVID-19. Sequenced: peripheral blood. CDR3 loop: CASSYRQGTTGELFF. CDR3 bases: TGTGCCAGCAGTTACCGACAGGGGACCACCGGGGAGCTGTTTTTT.